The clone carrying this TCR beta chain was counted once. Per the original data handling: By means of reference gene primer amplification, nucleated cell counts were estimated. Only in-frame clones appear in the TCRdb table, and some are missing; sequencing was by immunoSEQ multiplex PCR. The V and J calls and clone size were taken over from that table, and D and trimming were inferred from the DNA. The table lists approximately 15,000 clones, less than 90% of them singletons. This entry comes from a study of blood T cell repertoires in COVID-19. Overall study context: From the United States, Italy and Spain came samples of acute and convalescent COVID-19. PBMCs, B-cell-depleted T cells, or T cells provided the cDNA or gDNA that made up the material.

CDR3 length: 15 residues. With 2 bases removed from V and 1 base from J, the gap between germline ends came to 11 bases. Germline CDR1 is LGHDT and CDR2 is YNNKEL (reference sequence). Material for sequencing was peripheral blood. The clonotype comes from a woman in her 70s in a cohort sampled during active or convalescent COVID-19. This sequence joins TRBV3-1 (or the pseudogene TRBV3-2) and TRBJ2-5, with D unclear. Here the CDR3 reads CASSQSGIIQETQYF. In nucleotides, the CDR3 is TGTGCCAGCAGCCAATCGGGTATCATCCAAGAGACCCAGTACTTC.